These 5 T cell receptor beta chains originate from one sample sequenced in a study of vaccination and CD4 T cells after COVID-19. No antigen has been identified for these receptors. At the Johns Hopkins FTIC core, DNA taken from cultured CD4+ T cells was sequenced by way of the Oncomine TCR Beta short-read assay. TCRdb re-called the PCR reads with MiXCR, one entry per CDR3 protein. The table has 15,000 to 25,000 distinct CDR3 sequences, roughly 64% seen once. Treatment described: approximately 11-day PBMC culture with coronavirus spike peptide pools or control peptides (ViraFEST assay). Sequenced material: CD4+ T cells from blood, cultured in vitro. These receptors came from a human donor who had recovered from COVID-19.

The chain carries TRBV6-1 and TRBJ2-7; no reliable D call. Germline V gene lookup returns CDR1 MNHNS and CDR2 SASEGT. The V and J ends lost 7 bases and 1 base respectively, with 8 bases between them. This CDR3 comprises 12 residues. CDR3 residues: CASMGDSYEQYF. CDR3 nucleotide sequence: TGTGCCAGCATGGGCGATTCCTACGAGCAGTACTTC.

This chain uses TRBV6-1 with TRBJ1-1, with D hard to call. Germline V gene lookup returns CDR1 MNHNS and CDR2 SASEGT. Trimming cost V 6 bases and J 5 bases, with 16 bases left between them. The CDR3 is 14 amino acids. The chain's CDR3 is CASSSRIPGTEAFF. CDR3 sequence (DNA): TGTGCCAGCAGCTCCAGGATCCCTGGGACTGAAGCTTTCTTT.

The chain combines TRBV20-1 with TRBJ1-5; D is unclear. With 1 base removed from V and 4 bases from J, the gap between germline ends came to 17 bases. Germline lookup yields CDR1 DFQATT and CDR2 SNEGSKA (reference sequence). The CDR3 extends over 16 amino acids. The CDR3 loop reads CSARGPYYGENQPQHF. In DNA, the CDR3 is TGCAGTGCTAGAGGCCCCTATTACGGGGAAAATCAGCCCCAGCATTTT.

The chain is built from TRBV4-1 and TRBJ2-5, with TRBD2 identical over 15 bases. CDR1 is MGHRA, CDR2 YSYEKL, per germline. The junction had 5 bases not matched to a gene; V was cut back by 6 bases and J by 0 bases. CDR3 length: 17 residues. The CDR3 sequence is CASRRTSGRGHQETQYF. DNA for the CDR3: TGCGCCAGCAGGAGGACTAGCGGGAGGGGGCACCAAGAGACCCAGTACTTC.

Written as DNA, the CDR3 is TGTGCCAGCTGGGGGCGGGGGGGGTCACCCCTCCACTTT. Amino acids: CASWGRGGSPLHF. The chain joins TRBV6-2 or TRBV6-3 to TRBJ1-6, with D possibly TRBD1 on 6 matching bases. Germline V gives CDR1 MNHEY, CDR2 SVGEGT. This CDR3 is built from 13 residues. V was shortened by 8 bases and J by 10 bases, with 15 bases between the two germline ends.